This TCR beta chain is from a study of cytomegalovirus exposure and HLA in healthy donors. Study context: As an earlier analysis found, 150 million to 200 million T cells yielded approximately 100 million unique TCR beta sequences. Samples from HLA-typed donors yielded about 80 million unique TCRs in an early data release.

CDR1 is SGDLS, CDR2 YYNGEE, per germline. The trim removed 3 bases at V and 2 bases at J, leaving 3 bases unmatched. This CDR3 region has 15 residues. Regarding the study as a whole: TCR beta V- and J-gene trimming was later associated with a missense DCLRE1C variant.

PCR amplification relied on 60 Vbeta primers (plus 13 Jbeta primers). Some clones are missing from TCRdb's copy, which holds only in-frame ones; the method was immunoSEQ multiplex PCR. In the table there are some 120,000 clones, roughly 83% of which are singletons. This clone was picked up one time. Its antigen is unidentified. This sequence originates from a man aged 25 to 40 in good health and CMV-seropositive. The chain uses TRBV9 and TRBJ2-5, with 11 bases that match TRBD1. The specimen sequenced was PBMCs. The CDR3 DNA reads as TGTGCCAGCAGCGAGGGACAGGGGGGTCAAGAGACCCAGTACTTC. Translation gives CASSEGQGGQETQYF. The whole variable domain, filled in from reference TRBV9 and TRBJ2-5, reads DSGVTQTPKHLITATGQRVTLRCSPRSGDLSVYWYQQSLDQGLQFLIQYYNGEERAKGNILERFSAQQFPDLHSELNLSSLELGDSALYFCASSEGQGGQETQYFGPGTRLLVL.